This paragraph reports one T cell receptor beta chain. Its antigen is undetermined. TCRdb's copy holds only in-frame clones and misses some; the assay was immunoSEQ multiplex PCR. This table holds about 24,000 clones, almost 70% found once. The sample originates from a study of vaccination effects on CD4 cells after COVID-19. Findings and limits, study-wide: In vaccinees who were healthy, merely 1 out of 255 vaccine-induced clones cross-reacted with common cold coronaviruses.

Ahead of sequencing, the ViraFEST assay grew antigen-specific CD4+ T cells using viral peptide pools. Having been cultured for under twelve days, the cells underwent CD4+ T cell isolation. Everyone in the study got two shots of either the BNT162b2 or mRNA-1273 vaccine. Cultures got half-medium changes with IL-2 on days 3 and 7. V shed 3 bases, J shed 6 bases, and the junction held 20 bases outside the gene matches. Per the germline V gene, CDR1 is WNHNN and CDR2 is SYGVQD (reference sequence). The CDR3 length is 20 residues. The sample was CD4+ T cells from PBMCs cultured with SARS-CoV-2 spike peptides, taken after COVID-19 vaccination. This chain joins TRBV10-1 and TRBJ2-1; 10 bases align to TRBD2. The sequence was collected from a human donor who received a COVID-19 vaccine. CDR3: CASSDLAGGPVRTGGNEQFF. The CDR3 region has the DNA TGCGCCAGCAGTGACTTAGCGGGAGGCCCGGTCCGTACCGGCGGCAATGAGCAGTTCTTC.